This TCR beta chain is from a study of cytomegalovirus exposure and HLA in healthy donors (dated by TCRdb to 2016 to 2017). Study-wide context: An earlier analysis of several hundred of the donors reported 276 Gb of sequence data and 117 million unique TCR beta sequences obtained from about 179 million T cells. Every discovery cohort repertoire had been produced on one sequencing platform. Typing coverage varied by locus: roughly 620-640 donors for A, B, C, DRB1 and DQB1; approximately 500 for DQA1; approximately 570 for DPA1; around 450 for DPB1. A separate validation cohort of roughly 130 different subjects was used in addition to the approximately 640-subject first cohort. An early release that covered about 640 HLA-typed donors contained 250 to 350 gigabases of sequencing data and tens of millions of unique TCR sequences. The study used immunosequencing to profile the T cell repertoires of 666 subjects and linked those repertoires to cytomegalovirus serostatus. Four to six DR-DQ haplotypes were handled as single units for association and clustering, since linkage in the cohort was strong. The study aimed to test whether signatures of past pathogen exposure could be identified by cataloging public T cell receptors. Genome-wide SNP genotypes for about 65% of the 666 donors were used in a later genetic analysis, which treated that subset as a discovery cohort. Among under 450 genotyped donors of the cohort, an average of approximately 230,000 unique TCR beta nucleotide sequences were sequenced per donor, roughly 18% of them non-productive. In the later analysis, no new phenotypic data were used to find candidate immune exposures; instead, reliance was placed on TCR beta sequences and their occurrence across donors. The genetic ancestry cluster associated with self-reported Caucasian donors included 81% of the approximately 430 genotyped donors. To predict cytomegalovirus infection status, the study combined high-throughput TCR immunosequencing, statistical association of individual TCRs with disease status, and machine learning. HLA typing included class I and class II loci at four-digit resolution. To study patterns of TCR occurrence, a later analysis re-analyzed previously published TCR beta repertoires from 550 to 800 donors and added high-resolution HLA genotyping. To decide whether each TCR beta V gene segment behaved as functional or pseudogenic, an earlier analysis of some 570 of the donors relied on high-throughput TCR beta sequencing. Donor age, sex, ethnicity and CMV serostatus were compiled alongside the repertoire data.

The cohort was made up of approximately 670 healthy bone marrow donors. All cohort members were sampled while nominally healthy, although unrecorded immune exposures were likely present. The donor was CMV seropositive and was included in the group of 250 to 350 seropositive cohort members. A peripheral blood sample was provided by each donor, and peripheral blood mononuclear cells were used for TCR beta sequencing. The Qiagen DNeasy Blood Extraction Kit was used to extract genomic DNA from the blood cell samples. Based on the germline V gene, the CDR1 and CDR2 sequences are MDHEN and SYDVKM. The CDR3 has 13 amino acids, counting the end cysteine and phenylalanine. The DNA shown is the 39-base CDR3, in frame from base 1. The V end loses 2 bases and the J end loses 9 bases, and a stretch of 11 bases separates them. Results the study describes overall, beyond this receptor: The classifier was reported to diagnose cytomegalovirus status with high specificity and sensitivity in both the original cohort and the validation cohort. The earlier analysis of some 540 of the donors excluded over 15 rarely observed V segments, including chromosome 9 orphons, because counts were too low. A cluster of highly shared sequence variants was judged likely to represent a technical artifact of the sequencing pipeline. For the cohort, immune exposure information was limited to CMV serostatus. Only TCR beta chains were sequenced in this cohort, and the absence of alpha or paired-chain data limited detectable features. A later analysis found that most CMV-associated TCR beta chains appeared HLA-restricted, with HLA associations seemingly driven largely by CMV exposure. Correlated functional status among segregating V segments might reflect linkage disequilibrium, but an unknown experimental factor could not be ruled out. According to a later analysis, parvovirus B19, influenza, CMV and Epstein-Barr virus appeared linked to several top co-occurrence clusters. The authors suggested that the approach could potentially be extended to other disease states and immunological phenotypes. A further reported finding was that TCR beta sequences accurately predicted the HLA-A and HLA-B alleles for most subjects in the first cohort. V-gene and J-gene trimming of TCR beta chains was associated with a missense DCLRE1C variant in a later genetic analysis, and the association was replicated in an independent cohort. When HLA alleles, especially DR and DQ, strongly co-occurred, attributing TCR associations to individual alleles was difficult. Most TCR sequences were seen in very few donors, while some public TCRs were found in many individuals. At a false discovery rate of 0.05, a later analysis linked around 15,000 TCR beta sequences to specific HLA alleles. HLA typing was unavailable for some donors at each locus, so association tests used only the typed subset. Because the 87-base-pair reads could not distinguish some IMGT-functional V segments, including TRBV6-2 and TRBV6-3, those segments were excluded. Compared with equally common non-associated chains, HLA-associated TCR beta chains in a later analysis were more clonally expanded and had lower generation probabilities. The presence/absence analyses assumed that sequencing depth was roughly uniform across donors, and that assumption may not be true. In vitro tests confirmed that a few of the cytomegalovirus-associated TCR beta chains recognize cytomegalovirus antigens. In a later genetic analysis, fewer N-insertions in productive TCRs were reported among donors in an Asian-associated ancestry cluster than the roughly 700-donor mean. In a later analysis, the rate of TCR association differed among HLA loci, with DRB1 alleles having the most associated TCRs and HLA-C alleles having the fewest. The study listed 150 to 200 TCR beta chains as associated with cytomegalovirus. In an earlier analysis of roughly 560 of the donors, most TCR beta V segments were observed in productive rearrangements about 87% or about 30% of the time, broadly matching IMGT annotations.

Turning to this clone: Its binding antigen is unknown. Base qualities are missing; no much larger clone stands one base away.

Library preparation employed the immunoSEQ multiplex PCR assay. The multiplex PCR relied on a mix of 60 forward primers for TCR Vbeta segments and 13 reverse primers for TCR Jbeta segments. The CDR3 region of rearranged TCR beta genes was amplified from genomic DNA with a multiplex PCR assay. On the Illumina HiSeq System, the amplified TCR beta libraries were sequenced as 87-base-pair reads. For the original study's pipeline: A later analysis tallied some 79 million unique TCR beta chains across the 650 to 750 repertoires, and roughly 11 million of those chains were shared by two or more donors. A nearest-neighbor algorithm error-corrected the raw reads and collapsed the reads into unique sequences, merging closely related sequences to remove PCR and sequencing errors. CDR3 sequences were aligned to IMGT reference sequences to assign V, D and J gene segments. For a sequence to be retained, a match of at least six nucleotides was required to both a V gene segment and a J gene segment. Rearrangements were classified as productive when the CDR3 lacked stop codons and remained in frame with V and J, and all other rearrangements were classified as non-productive. Following IMGT convention, CDR3 was defined as the stretch from the second conserved V-encoded cysteine up to the conserved J-encoded phenylalanine. In an earlier analysis of just under 600 of the donors, sequences lacking an unambiguous match to a single V gene segment were excluded. In an earlier analysis of 587 of the donors, V segments were called functional above 56.7% productive rearrangements and were called segregating when the between-donor standard deviation exceeded 5%. A statistical classification framework was built for diagnosing cytomegalovirus status from the catalog of TCR beta chain sequences. A later analysis assigned V and J genes by comparing TCR nucleotide sequences with IMGT/GENE-DB human TR gene sequences. The TCRdist pipeline was used in a later analysis to assign CDR3 sequences and most-parsimonious VDJ recombination scenarios. In a later analysis, each TCR beta chain was defined by its CDR3 amino acid sequence together with its V-gene family, and reads lacking a unique V-gene family were excluded. To address suspected cross-contamination and a sequencing artifact, a later analysis removed a few hundred highly shared, low-generation-probability nucleotide sequences. In a later analysis, a clonal expansion index for each public chain was calculated from normalized within-repertoire ranks of inferred template counts. A later analysis computed generation probabilities with a VDJ recombination model fitted to out-of-frame rearrangements, and checked the results against IGoR. Hypergeometric tests were used in a later analysis to score TCR-TCR, TCR-HLA and TCR-CMV co-occurrence, with a repertoire-size bias correction applied to the TCR pairs. In a later analysis, false discovery rates were estimated by permuting HLA or CMV assignments 20 times. In a later analysis, co-occurring TCRs were grouped with DBSCAN, and TCRdist sequence similarity was added when clustering was performed within HLA-allele-positive subsets. Repertoires with fewer than 30,000 or more than 120,000 public chains were left out of co-occurrence clustering, as were roughly five repertoires with anomalous nucleotide sharing. TCRdb retrieved this table from immuneACCESS and kept in-frame rearrangements only. Not all clones are present; in checked studies, unresolved V genes account for under half, and no reason is known for the remainder. V and J calls and clone size follow that table, whereas D and trimming were derived from the DNA. The sample yields under 130,000 clones; around 86% were counted once. The ten largest account for around 6.9% of the sample.

What was sequenced was PBMCs. This clonotype was obtained from a man aged 30 to 45 in good health and CMV-seropositive. This sequence uses TRBV28 and TRBJ1-5; no confident D gene assignment can be made. CDR3 reads: CASSLIVSGPQHF. The nucleotide sequence reads as follows: TGTGCCAGCAGTTTAATAGTGTCTGGGCCCCAGCATTTT.